A selection of T cell receptor beta chains follows, all from one sample in a study of cytomegalovirus exposure and HLA in healthy donors. Repertoires were generated with immunoSEQ multiplex PCR, while TCRdb's copy carries only in-frame clones and drops some. The sample has 150,000 to 180,000 clones, about three quarters seen once. Sequencing was performed on PBMCs. These receptors originate from a woman aged 35 to 49 in good health and CMV-seronegative. CDR3s include the opening cysteine and the closing phenylalanine or tryptophan. Fields, in order: V gene, J gene, clone size, D gene, CDR3 protein, CDR3 DNA. A D gene is named only where the DNA matches it firmly. For some rows the clone size is stated as once, few or many, or as a class when expanded; others skip it.

v_call: TRBV6-1; j_call: TRBJ2-7; clone_size: NA; d_call: NA; cdr3_aa: CASSEPLIEYF; cdr3_nt: TGTGCCAGCAGTGAACCACTCATCGAGTACTTC
v_call: TRBV5-1; j_call: TRBJ2-7; clone_size: NA; d_call: TRBD1; cdr3_aa: CASSLGDAGTGGLPGYEQYF; cdr3_nt: TGCGCCAGCAGCTTGGGGGATGCGGGGACAGGGGGCTTGCCGGGCTACGAGCAGTACTTC
v_call: TRBV10-3; j_call: TRBJ2-1; clone_size: NA; d_call: TRBD1; cdr3_aa: CAISIRQGENNEQFF; cdr3_nt: TGTGCCATCAGTATCAGACAGGGCGAGAACAATGAGCAGTTCTTC
v_call: TRBV6-5; j_call: TRBJ2-7; clone_size: NA; d_call: TRBD2; cdr3_aa: CASSWASGRREQYF; cdr3_nt: TGTGCCAGCAGTTGGGCTAGCGGGAGACGCGAGCAGTACTTC
v_call: TRBV21-1; j_call: TRBJ1-2; clone_size: once; d_call: NA; cdr3_aa: CASTEREKRTGAMDYGYTF; cdr3_nt: TGTGCCAGCACCGAAAGGGAAAAGAGGACAGGCGCAATGGACTATGGCTACACCTTC
v_call: TRBV6-1; j_call: TRBJ2-6; clone_size: NA; d_call: NA; cdr3_aa: CASSDLQGLGSGANVLTF; cdr3_nt: TGTGCCAGCAGTGATTTACAGGGATTGGGCTCTGGGGCCAACGTCCTGACTTTC
v_call: TRBV2; j_call: TRBJ2-5; clone_size: once; d_call: TRBD2; cdr3_aa: CASSASGRANEQYF; cdr3_nt: TGTGCCAGCAGTGCAAGCGGGAGGGCCAATGAGCAGTACTTC
v_call: TRBV6-5; j_call: TRBJ1-2; clone_size: NA; d_call: NA; cdr3_aa: CASSYSNLGGARGYTF; cdr3_nt: TGTGCCAGCAGTTATTCCAATCTAGGGGGGGCGCGTGGCTACACCTTC
v_call: TRBV2; j_call: TRBJ2-1; clone_size: NA; d_call: TRBD2; cdr3_aa: CASSEPYRLAAYNEQFF; cdr3_nt: TGTGCCAGCAGTGAGCCCTATAGACTAGCGGCCTACAATGAGCAGTTCTTC
v_call: TRBV10-3; j_call: TRBJ1-2; clone_size: NA; d_call: NA; cdr3_aa: CAISESYSYGYTF; cdr3_nt: TGTGCCATCAGTGAGTCGTACAGCTATGGCTACACCTTC
v_call: TRBV6-5; j_call: TRBJ1-2; clone_size: NA; d_call: TRBD1; cdr3_aa: CASSYFRQGSPYTF; cdr3_nt: TGTGCCAGCAGTTACTTCCGACAGGGTAGTCCCTACACCTTC
v_call: TRBV6-1; j_call: TRBJ2-7; clone_size: NA; d_call: TRBD2; cdr3_aa: CASSAGTSGFTYEQYF; cdr3_nt: TGTGCCAGCAGTGCCGGGACTAGCGGATTCACCTACGAGCAGTACTTC
v_call: TRBV4-2; j_call: TRBJ2-7; clone_size: NA; d_call: NA; cdr3_aa: CASSQVTAGEQYF; cdr3_nt: TGTGCCAGCAGCCAAGTGACAGCCGGCGAGCAGTACTTC
v_call: TRBV7-9; j_call: TRBJ2-2; clone_size: NA; d_call: TRBD1; cdr3_aa: CASRSTGGNDGELFF; cdr3_nt: TGTGCCAGCAGATCGACAGGGGGCAATGACGGGGAGCTGTTTTTT
v_call: TRBV4-1; j_call: TRBJ2-1; clone_size: NA; d_call: TRBD1; cdr3_aa: CASSPRDSSYNEQFF; cdr3_nt: TGCGCCAGCAGCCCCCGGGACAGTTCCTACAATGAGCAGTTCTTC